These 18 T cell receptor beta chains share one sample of origin, sequenced in a study of blood T cell repertoires in COVID-19 (dated by TCRdb to between 2020 and 2021). Library generation was performed with the immunoSEQ multiplex PCR assay. The immuneACCESS repertoire file appears here via TCRdb, limited to in-frame rearrangements. These files lack a portion of the clones; in checked studies, under half of the deficit traces to unresolved V genes, and the cause of the others is not known. The sample table holds over 25,000 clones, of which less than 90% were seen once. Roughly 15% of the sample belongs to the ten largest clones. What was sequenced was peripheral blood. These receptors were collected from an older woman with active COVID-19.

The chain carries TRBV29-1 and TRBJ1-1, with TRBD1 matching 9 bases. Germline CDR1 and CDR2: SQVTM and ANQGSEA. The CDR3 is 14 amino acids. V lost 5 bases, J lost 4 bases, and 8 bases stayed unmatched. DNA of the CDR3: TGCAGCGTTAGAGCCCAGACAGGGGGCACTGAAGCTTTCTTT. It specifies CSVRAQTGGTEAFF.

The chain couples TRBV5-1 to TRBJ2-7, with D possibly TRBD2 on 5 matching bases. The CDR3 consists of 15 residues. Germline V lookup: CDR1 SGHRS, CDR2 YFSETQ. Between the trimmed V and J ends, which lost 0 bases and 4 bases, there was a span of 14 bases. The CDR3 reads CASSLAGSFLYEQYF. CDR3 sequence (DNA): TGCGCCAGCAGCTTGGCGGGGAGCTTCCTTTACGAGCAGTACTTC.

V usage is TRBV5-8 and J usage is TRBJ2-4, with 12 bases identical to TRBD2. The CDR3 is 15 amino acids. V gave up 4 bases and J gave up 9 bases; unmatched junction bases: 8. The germline V gene has CDR1 SGHTS and CDR2 YDEGEE. This chain's CDR3 is CASSTWTSGTFIQYF. The CDR3 region has the DNA TGTGCCAGCAGCACTTGGACTAGCGGGACCTTCATTCAGTACTTC.

The V call is TRBV9, the J call TRBJ1-4; possibly TRBD1 for D (5 bases). The CDR3 totals 14 residues. The germline V gene has CDR1 SGDLS and CDR2 YYNGEE. V lost 0 bases and J 12 bases, leaving 15 bases between the germline ends. For the CDR3, the DNA is TGTGCCAGCAGCGTAGCCGGGGATCGGGGGGAACTGTTTTTT. This codes for CASSVAGDRGELFF.

The chain joins TRBV29-1 to TRBJ2-3; the D gene is possibly TRBD2 (5 bases). The germline V gene has CDR1 SQVTM and CDR2 ANQGSEA. The CDR3 has 13 residues. V lost 4 bases and J lost 2, with 10 bases in between. For the CDR3, the DNA is TGCAGCGTTGGGCGGGCGAACACAGATACGCAGTATTTT. It specifies CSVGRANTDTQYF.

This chain uses TRBV13 with TRBJ2-3, with 8 bases matching TRBD2. V lost 5 bases to trimming and J lost 3 bases; unmatched junction nucleotides: 7. CDR3 size: 15 residues. CDR1 and CDR2 (germline): PRHDT, FYEKMQ (reference sequence). The CDR3 DNA reads TGTGCCAGCAGCCTCCCGACGGGAGGGACAGATACGCAGTATTTT. Encoded protein: CASSLPTGGTDTQYF.

This sequence joins TRBV7-2 and TRBJ2-7, with 12 nucleotides matching TRBD2. The CDR3 extends over 15 amino acids. J gave up 2 bases and V 5 bases, and 4 bases lay outside the gene matches. Germline assignment: CDR1 SGHTA and CDR2 FQGNSA. In DNA form, the CDR3 reads TGTGCCAGCAGCGCCAGACTAGCGGGAGCCTACGAGCAGTACTTC. This gives the protein CASSARLAGAYEQYF.

This sequence joins TRBV19 and TRBJ1-1, with 7 bases that match TRBD1. Trimming took 1 base from V and 1 from J; bases not matched to a gene: 0. Germline V gene data show CDR1 as LNHDA and CDR2 as SQIVND (reference sequence). The CDR3 is 14 amino acids. The CDR3 sequence is CASSIGDRNTEAFF. The CDR3 DNA reads as TGTGCCAGTAGTATAGGGGACAGGAACACTGAAGCTTTCTTT.

This rearrangement joins TRBV6-5 to TRBJ1-4; 7 bases line up with TRBD1. CDR1 MNHEY and CDR2 SVGAGI come from the germline V gene. V lost 7 bases, J lost 8 bases, and 13 bases stayed unmatched. CDR3 length equals 15 residues. This CDR3 is CASTGRTGASEKLFF. The CDR3 coding sequence is TGTGCCAGCACGGGAAGGACAGGAGCAAGCGAAAAACTGTTTTTT.

The V gene is TRBV9, the J gene TRBJ1-3; D unclear. The CDR3 loop spans 12 amino acids. The germline CDR1 and CDR2 sequences are SGDLS and YYNGEE. Trimming took 5 bases from V and 2 from J, leaving 5 bases between them. The CDR3 DNA sequence: TGTGCCAGCAGTGTTACTGGAAACACCATATATTTT. Translation: CASSVTGNTIYF.

The chain joins TRBV18 to TRBJ2-5, with D hard to call. This CDR3 has 12 residues. Looked up from germline, CDR1 is KGHSH and CDR2 is LQKENI. V gave up 3 bases and J gave up 1 base, with 3 bases separating them. In DNA form, the CDR3 reads TGTGCCAGCTCACCGGCCCAAGAGACCCAGTACTTC. Amino acids: CASSPAQETQYF.

V usage is TRBV7-9 and J usage is TRBJ2-1; 9 bases fit TRBD1. This CDR3 spans 15 amino acids. Germline CDR1 reads SEHNR; CDR2 reads FQNEAQ (reference sequence). J was trimmed by 6 bases and V by 6 bases; bases with no gene match: 9. The CDR3 is CASRGGTGIGNEQFF. The CDR3 DNA reads as TGTGCCAGCAGGGGAGGGACAGGGATAGGCAATGAGCAGTTCTTC.

The chain employs TRBV10-1 and TRBJ1-4; D call uncertain. The CDR3 sequence is 13 residues long. V lost 1 base and J lost 6, with 6 bases in between. The germline V gene has CDR1 WNHNN and CDR2 SYGVQD (reference sequence). The CDR3 region has the DNA TGCGCCAGCAGTGAGTACCCGGATGAAAAACTGTTTTTT. This sequence encodes CASSEYPDEKLFF.

This clone has just a few counts. The chain couples TRBV5-1 to TRBJ2-2; 9 bases line up with TRBD2. The CDR3 is 15 residues long. Germline values: CDR1 SGHRS, CDR2 YFSETQ. V lost 3 bases and J lost 2; bases outside the gene matches: 2. CDR3 sequence: CASSSGTSNTGELFF. CDR3 DNA: TGCGCCAGCAGCTCCGGGACTAGCAACACCGGGGAGCTGTTTTTT.

The chain combines TRBV4-1 with TRBJ2-5, with D possibly matching TRBD1 (5 bases). Trimming cost V 4 bases and J 3 bases, with 15 bases left between them. Germline assignment: CDR1 MGHRA and CDR2 YSYEKL. The CDR3 covers 15 residues. CDR3 coding DNA: TGCGCCAGCAGCCTCATAGGCAGGGCGAAAGAGACCCAGTACTTC. Residues: CASSLIGRAKETQYF.

The DNA for the CDR3 is TGTGCCAGCTCACCCCAGGAGGACAGGGGGTATTCACCCCTCCACTTT. This codes for CASSPQEDRGYSPLHF. V usage is TRBV18 and J usage is TRBJ1-6, with TRBD1 matching over 10 bases. Germline V gene sequence: CDR1 KGHSH, CDR2 LQKENI. The length of the CDR3 is 16 residues. The junction had 7 bases not matched to a gene; V was cut back by 3 bases and J by 8 bases.

The gene calls are TRBV7-2 and TRBJ1-5, with 8 bases fitting TRBD1. V lost 5 bases to trimming and J lost 6 bases; unmatched junction nucleotides: 9. The germline gives CDR1 SGHTA, CDR2 FQGNSA. The CDR3 totals 15 residues. CDR3 DNA sequence: TGTGCCAGCAGCCCCCGGACAGGGAGTCTTCAGCCCCAGCATTTT. This encodes CASSPRTGSLQPQHF.

The genes are TRBV7-2 and TRBJ2-3; tentatively, D is TRBD2 (5 bases). The CDR3 is 13 amino acids. The ends were cut back, 8 bases at V and 4 bases at J, with 13 bases in the middle. The germline V gene encodes CDR1 SGHTA and CDR2 FQGNSA. CDR3 residues: CASGRGQPDTQYF. CDR3 DNA: TGTGCCAGCGGGAGAGGCCAGCCAGATACGCAGTATTTT. Using reference TRBV7-2 and TRBJ2-3 for the parts outside the CDR3, the full variable domain is GAGVSQSPSNKVTEKGKDVELRCDPISGHTALYWYRQSLGQGLEFLIYFQGNSAPDKSGLPSDRFSAERTGGSVSTLTIQRTQQEDSAVYLCASGRGQPDTQYFGPGTRLTVL.